This TCR beta chain was observed in a study of shared clonotypes between healthy human individuals. Study-wide points: Exclusively blood specimens were collected; tissue repertoires likely differ. It was anticipated that sequencing depth would influence how many clonotypes donors shared. Shared clonotypes across all four donors exceeded non-shared ones in generation probability.

Libraries were prepared by immunoSEQ multiplex PCR; TCRdb keeps only in-frame clonotypes and omits some of them. The sample consists of some 2,100,000 clones, approximately 94% of them appearing once. Note on this clone: What it recognizes is unknown.

CD45RO negativity and positive selection for CCR7 defined naive CD8 cells, a population that excluded terminally differentiated effector memory CD45RA+ cells. The CDR3 length is 15 residues. The ends were cut back, 1 base at V and 1 base at J, with 10 bases in the middle. Germline CDR1 reads MGHDK; CDR2 reads SYGVNS. Sequencing input: naive CD8+ T cells from PBMCs. The chain links TRBV25-1 to TRBJ2-5; D gene unclear. The receptor was isolated from a man between 18 and 35 years old in good health. Some clones in this sample may be carry-over from other donors' samples. The CDR3 spells CASSELYGSQETQYF. CDR3 DNA sequence: TGTGCCAGCAGTGAATTATATGGCAGCCAAGAGACCCAGTACTTC.